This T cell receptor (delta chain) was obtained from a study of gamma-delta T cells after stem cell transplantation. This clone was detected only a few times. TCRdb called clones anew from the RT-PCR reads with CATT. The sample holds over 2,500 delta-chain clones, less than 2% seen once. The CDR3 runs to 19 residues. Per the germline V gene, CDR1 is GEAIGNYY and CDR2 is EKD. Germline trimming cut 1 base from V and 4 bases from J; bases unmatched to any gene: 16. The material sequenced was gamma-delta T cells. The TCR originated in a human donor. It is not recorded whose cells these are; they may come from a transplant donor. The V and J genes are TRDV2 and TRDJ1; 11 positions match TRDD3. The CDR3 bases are TGTGCCTGTGACACGGTGGGGGATACGCGATTTGGTGCGGGCGATAAACTCATCTTT. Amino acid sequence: CACDTVGDTRFGAGDKLIF.